These 6 T cell receptor beta chains were all obtained from the same sample, sequenced in a study of high-grade serous ovarian cancer treatment subgroups. Tumor tissue was taken before any definitive surgery or chemotherapy was given. The protocol was immunoSEQ multiplex PCR, while the TCRdb copy is restricted to in-frame clones and leaves out a portion. The sample yields approximately 40,000 clones, approximately 80% seen once. Sequenced input: tumor tissue. All receptors derive from a human donor with high-grade serous ovarian cancer.

This clone was seen a few times. The CDR3 DNA follows: TGTGCCAGCAGCTTAGGGGGTGGGGACAGGGCCTACGAGCAGTACTTC. It is translated as CASSLGGGDRAYEQYF. This chain links TRBV11-2 with TRBJ2-7; 9 bases match TRBD1. CDR1 is SGHAT and CDR2 is FQNNGV in the germline V gene. J lost 2 bases, V lost 1 base, and 6 bases had no gene match. The CDR3 contains 16 residues.

This clone turned up a few times. This sequence joins TRBV27 and TRBJ1-4, with D possibly TRBD1 on 6 matching bases. The CDR3 sequence is 15 residues long. V dropped 5 bases and J dropped 5 bases, with 15 bases sitting between them. Germline V CDR1 and CDR2: MNHEY, SMNVEV (reference sequence). CDR3 region: CASSLLGTPNEKLFF. The CDR3 DNA follows: TGTGCCAGCAGTCTACTAGGGACACCAAATGAAAAACTGTTTTTT.

The chain couples TRBV29-1 to TRBJ2-5; 10 nucleotides agree with TRBD1. The V segment lost 3 bases and the J segment 4 bases; nucleotides outside the gene matches: 5. The V gene's germline CDR1 is SQVTM and CDR2 ANQGSEA. The CDR3 spans 14 residues. The CDR3 DNA is TGCAGCGTTGATCCCCGGACAGGGGGAGAGACCCAGTACTTC. It specifies CSVDPRTGGETQYF.

The J gene is TRBJ2-7, the V gene TRBV5-1; a possible D gene is TRBD1 (5 bases). The CDR3 has 16 residues. Germline V gives CDR1 SGHRS, CDR2 YFSETQ. Trimming cost V 0 bases and J 3 bases, with 16 bases left between them. CDR3 loop: CASSLGLKGASYEQYF. The CDR3 nucleotides read TGCGCCAGCAGCTTGGGCCTTAAAGGGGCCAGCTACGAGCAGTACTTC.

This clone occurred a few times. The rearrangement links TRBV14 to TRBJ2-7, with 7 bases lining up with TRBD1. The CDR3 has 15 residues. CDR1 is SGHDN, CDR2 FVKESK, per germline. V dropped 0 bases and J dropped 3; count of bases not matched to a gene: 5. CDR3 sequence reads: CASSQESYRGYEQYF. The CDR3 DNA sequence: TGTGCCAGCAGCCAAGAGTCGTACAGGGGCTACGAGCAGTACTTC.

The rearrangement uses TRBV29-1 and TRBJ2-1; no reliable D call. Germline V gene data show CDR1 as SQVTM and CDR2 as ANQGSEA. CDR3 length: 13 amino acids. V lost 4 bases to trimming and J lost 7 bases, with 14 bases between them. CDR3 in DNA: TGCAGCGTTGGAGGCGGTTCTTGGAATGAGCAGTTCTTC. Translated: CSVGGGSWNEQFF.